This T cell receptor (beta chain) was captured in a study of blood T cell repertoires in COVID-19 (dated by TCRdb to 2019 to 2021). Study-level background: The collaborator samples originated in the United States, Italy and Spain and spanned the acute and convalescent phases of COVID-19. The samples were drawn from two sources: the first 160 participants of the ongoing ImmuneRACE study, and 1,000 to 1,500 subjects contributed by 6 global collaborators. The material from the prospective study consisted of cDNA or gDNA derived from T cells, B-cell-depleted T cells, or PBMCs. Nearly every sample came with metadata listing a de-identified subject ID, COVID-19 status, age in years and sex. HLA class I and class II types, where available, came from metadata supplied by the sample provider rather than from assay-based typing. Subjects who had been exposed to COVID-19, were actively infected with it, or had recovered from it provided the deeply sampled blood TCRbeta repertoires that made up the dataset. A freely available public database, intended as a resource for researchers studying the immune response to SARS-CoV-2, is where the repertoires were released.

Remarks on this clone: It lacks a known antigen. No much larger clonotype is one base removed from it; base qualities were not supplied.

The CDR3 covers 15 residues, taking in both the cysteine and the phenylalanine. CDR3 DNA only is kept here, 45 bases in frame from base 1. Here V drops 7 bases and J drops 1 base, and the junction holds 7 bases not matched to any gene. From a lookup of the germline V gene, CDR1 and CDR2 are SNHLY and FYNNEI. Collaborating institutions collected whole blood in K2EDTA tubes following their own protocols. For TCRbeta analysis, collaborator samples were shipped as frozen whole blood, as isolated PBMCs, or as DNA extracted from either sample type. The research as a whole found: The amount of clinical and demographic metadata varied by source and participant and was provided uncurated.

TCRbeta CDR3 regions were amplified from genomic DNA using the immunoSEQ Assay, a bias-controlled multiplex PCR. Regarding the original processing steps: The number of nucleated cells in each sample was estimated from the amplification of reference gene primers within the assay. To quantify the absolute abundance of each unique TCRbeta CDR3 rearrangement, sequence reads were collapsed and filtered. Productive Simpson clonality was computed per sample as the square root of Simpson's diversity index over productive rearrangements. TCRdb took over this immuneACCESS table, retaining in-frame rearrangements with V and J assigned. Such tables are incomplete; in checked studies, under half of the missing clones stem from an unresolved V gene, and the remainder is unexplained. Clonal size and the V and J genes are those of that table, whereas D and trimming came from the DNA. Across this sample there are about 74,000 clones, with about nine tenths seen only once. Jointly, the top ten make up 25% to 30% of the sample.

The sequence derives from a woman of 80 years or more with active or convalescent COVID-19. Sequencing was performed on peripheral blood. The V and J genes are TRBV2 and TRBJ1-5, and TRBD1 matches 7 of the central bases. The sequenced DNA is TGTGCCAGCACCGTAAGGGGGCCCAGCAATCAGCCCCAGCATTTT. Translation gives CASTVRGPSNQPQHF.